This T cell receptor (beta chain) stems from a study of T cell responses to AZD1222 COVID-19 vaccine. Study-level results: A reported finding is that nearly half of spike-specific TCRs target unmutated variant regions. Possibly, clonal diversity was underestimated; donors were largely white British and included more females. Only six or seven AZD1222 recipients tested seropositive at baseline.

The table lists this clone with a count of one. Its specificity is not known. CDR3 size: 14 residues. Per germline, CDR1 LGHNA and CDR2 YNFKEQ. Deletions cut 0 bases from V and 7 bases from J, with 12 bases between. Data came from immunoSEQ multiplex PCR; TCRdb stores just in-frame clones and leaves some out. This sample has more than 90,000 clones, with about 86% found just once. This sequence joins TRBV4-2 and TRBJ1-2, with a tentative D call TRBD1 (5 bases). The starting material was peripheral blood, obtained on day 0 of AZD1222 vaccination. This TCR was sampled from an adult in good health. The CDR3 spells CASSQEGGTAGYTF. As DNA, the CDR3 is TGTGCCAGCAGCCAAGAGGGAGGGACTGCTGGCTACACCTTC.